This passage covers 3 T cell receptor beta chains from one sample sequenced in a study of PD-L1 blockade in urothelial cancer. Here immunoSEQ multiplex PCR was the method, and the copy in TCRdb shows in-frame clones only, minus some. The table lists more than 85,000 clones, around 90% of them singletons. The sequenced sample was PBMCs, obtained around atezolizumab (anti-PD-L1) treatment. The receptors here all came from a woman of 80 years or more with urothelial cancer.

The V gene is TRBV7-9, the J gene TRBJ1-5, with 8 nucleotides matching TRBD1. The germline V gene encodes CDR1 SEHNR and CDR2 FQNEAQ (reference sequence). The V and J ends lost 4 bases and 6 bases, in that order; junction bases with no gene match: 5. This CDR3 is 14 amino acids long. This CDR3 is CASSSNRGSQPQHF. CDR3 nucleotides: TGTGCCAGCAGCTCTAACAGGGGGAGTCAGCCCCAGCATTTT.

V gene TRBV7-3 combines with J gene TRBJ2-5; possibly TRBD2 for D (5 bases). The length of the CDR3 is 13 residues. Trimming stripped 8 bases from V and 3 bases from J, with 13 bases between. The germline CDR1 and CDR2 sequences are SGHTA and FQGTGA. The CDR3 here is CASSKAREETQYF. The DNA of the CDR3 is TGTGCCAGCTCCAAAGCGCGGGAAGAGACCCAGTACTTC.

The CDR3 protein is CASSRENTEAFF. The CDR3 coding sequence is TGTGCCAGCAGCCGCGAAAACACTGAAGCTTTCTTT. The chain uses TRBV14 and TRBJ1-1, with no clear D. Trimming removed 4 bases from V and 2 bases from J, with 5 bases in between. Germline V CDR1 and CDR2: SGHDN, FVKESK. This CDR3 has 12 residues.